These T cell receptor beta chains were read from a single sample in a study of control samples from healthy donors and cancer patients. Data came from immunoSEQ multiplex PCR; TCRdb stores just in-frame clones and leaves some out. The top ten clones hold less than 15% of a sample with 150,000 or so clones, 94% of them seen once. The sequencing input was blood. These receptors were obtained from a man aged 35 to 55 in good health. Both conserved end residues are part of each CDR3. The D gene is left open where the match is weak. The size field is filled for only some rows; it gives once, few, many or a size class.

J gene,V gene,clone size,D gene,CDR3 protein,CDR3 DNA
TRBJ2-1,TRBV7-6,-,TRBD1,CASSADRSSYNEQFF,TGTGCCAGCAGCGCGGACAGGAGCTCCTACAATGAGCAGTTCTTC
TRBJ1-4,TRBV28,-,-,CASSLWGGNEKLFF,TGTGCCAGCAGTTTATGGGGGGGAAACGAAAAACTGTTTTTT
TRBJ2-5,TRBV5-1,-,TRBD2,CASSLRSSGRARETQYF,TGCGCCAGCAGCTTACGGTCTAGCGGGAGGGCGCGGGAGACCCAGTACTTC
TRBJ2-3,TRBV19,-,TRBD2,CASSRLAGLTDTQYF,TGTGCCAGTAGTAGACTAGCGGGACTCACAGATACGCAGTATTTT
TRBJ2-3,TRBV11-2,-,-,CASSLGLKDTQYF,TGTGCCAGCAGCTTAGGCCTAAAGGATACGCAGTATTTT
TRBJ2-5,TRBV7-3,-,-,CASSSGGGGETQYF,TGTGCCAGCAGCTCCGGTGGGGGTGGGGAGACCCAGTACTTC
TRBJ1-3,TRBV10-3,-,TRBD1,CAIRGTGDGNTIYF,TGTGCCATCAGAGGGACAGGGGACGGAAACACCATATATTTT
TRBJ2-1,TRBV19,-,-,CASRIPPRGDEQFF,TGTGCCAGTAGGATCCCTCCGAGGGGGGATGAGCAGTTCTTC
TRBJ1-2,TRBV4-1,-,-,CASSQDLTSPGYTF,TGCGCCAGCAGCCAAGATTTAACGTCCCCGGGCTACACCTTC
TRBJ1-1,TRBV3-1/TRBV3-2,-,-,CASSQRDSFNTEAFF,TGTGCCAGCAGCCAACGGGATAGCTTTAACACTGAAGCTTTCTTT
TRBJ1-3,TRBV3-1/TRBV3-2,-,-,CASSQGRLRAKTKGNTIYF,TGTGCCAGCAGCCAAGGGCGGTTACGAGCGAAGACGAAGGGAAACACCATATATTTT
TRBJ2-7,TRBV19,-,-,CASSPPKAALSTEQYF,TGTGCCAGTAGTCCCCCAAAAGCCGCCTTGTCAACCGAGCAGTACTTC
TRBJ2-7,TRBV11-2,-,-,CASRSAWVYEQYF,TGTGCCAGCAGATCCGCGTGGGTCTACGAGCAGTACTTC
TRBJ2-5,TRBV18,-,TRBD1,CASSPGQAQETQYF,TGTGCCAGCTCACCGGGACAGGCGCAAGAGACCCAGTACTTC
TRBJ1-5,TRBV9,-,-,CASSEAGTNQPQHF,TGTGCCAGCAGCGAGGCAGGGACTAATCAGCCCCAGCATTTT
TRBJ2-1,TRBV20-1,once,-,CSARVNEQFF,TGCAGTGCTAGAGTTAATGAGCAGTTCTTC
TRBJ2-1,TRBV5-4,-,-,CASSLALGPRDEQFF,TGTGCCAGCAGCTTGGCACTTGGCCCGAGGGACGAGCAGTTCTTC
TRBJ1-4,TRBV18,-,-,CASSSTGDLGNEKLFF,TGTGCCAGCTCCTCCACTGGGGACTTGGGTAATGAAAAACTGTTTTTT
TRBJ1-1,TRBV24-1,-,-,CATSDLGANSGAFF,TGTGCCACCAGTGATTTGGGCGCCAACTCAGGGGCTTTCTTT
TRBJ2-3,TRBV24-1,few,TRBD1,CATSDPTGVDTQYF,TGTGCCACCAGTGATCCCACAGGGGTAGATACGCAGTATTTT
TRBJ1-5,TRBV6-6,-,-,CASSYKGDQPQHF,TGTGCCAGCAGTTACAAGGGTGATCAGCCCCAGCATTTT
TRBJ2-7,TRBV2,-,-,CASSDSPVQYF,TGTGCCAGCAGCGATAGTCCCGTGCAGTACTTC
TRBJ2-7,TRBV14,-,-,CASSQGYVFWGLTSYEQYF,TGTGCCAGCAGCCAAGGATATGTCTTTTGGGGACTGACCTCCTACGAGCAGTACTTC
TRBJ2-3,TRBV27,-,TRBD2,CASSLSIGDYHTDTQYF,TGTGCCAGCAGTTTATCGATTGGGGACTACCACACAGATACGCAGTATTTT
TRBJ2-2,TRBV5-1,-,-,CASSLGQGSNTGELFF,TGCGCCAGCAGCTTGGGGCAGGGGTCGAACACCGGGGAGCTGTTTTTT
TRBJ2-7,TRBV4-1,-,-,CASSQDAGTSYEQYF,TGCGCCAGCAGCCAAGATGCGGGGACCTCCTACGAGCAGTACTTC
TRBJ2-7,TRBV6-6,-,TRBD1,CASSQDRYYEQYF,TGTGCCAGCAGTCAGGACAGGTACTACGAGCAGTACTTC